A single sample is the source of the 2 T cell receptor beta chains below, sequenced in a study of OX40 agonist ivuxolimab in advanced cancers. Profiling relied on immunoSEQ multiplex PCR, and the TCRdb table lists in-frame clones only, not all of them. The table has 75,000 to 95,000 clones, roughly 86% seen once. Specimen: CD4+ or CD8+ T cells sorted from blood, collected in a trial of the OX40 agonist ivuxolimab. These receptor sequences come from an adult with an advanced solid tumor such as melanoma, head and neck, liver or kidney cancer.

The J gene is TRBJ1-3, the V gene TRBV28; no definite D call. The CDR3 spans 15 residues. Per germline, CDR1 MDHEN and CDR2 SYDVKM. The V end lost 10 bases, the J end lost 0 bases, and 16 bases lay between the germline ends. The CDR3 reads CATAPTANSGNTIYF. Here the CDR3 DNA reads TGTGCCACCGCGCCGACCGCCAACTCTGGAAACACCATATATTTT.

V usage is TRBV30 and J usage is TRBJ1-3; D is undetermined. The germline V and J ends were trimmed by 4 bases and 2 bases, with 6 bases remaining between them. CDR1 and CDR2 from the germline V gene are GTSNPN and SVGIG (reference sequence). This CDR3 has 12 residues. CDR3 in DNA: TGTGCCTGGATCACCCCTGGAAACACCATATATTTT. Protein: CAWITPGNTIYF. The full variable domain, rest sourced from reference TRBV30 and TRBJ1-3, is SQTIHQWPATLVQPVGSPLSLECTVEGTSNPNLYWYRQAAGRGLQLLFYSVGIGQISSEVPQNLSASRPQDRQFILSSKKLLLSDSGFYLCAWITPGNTIYFGEGSWLTVV.